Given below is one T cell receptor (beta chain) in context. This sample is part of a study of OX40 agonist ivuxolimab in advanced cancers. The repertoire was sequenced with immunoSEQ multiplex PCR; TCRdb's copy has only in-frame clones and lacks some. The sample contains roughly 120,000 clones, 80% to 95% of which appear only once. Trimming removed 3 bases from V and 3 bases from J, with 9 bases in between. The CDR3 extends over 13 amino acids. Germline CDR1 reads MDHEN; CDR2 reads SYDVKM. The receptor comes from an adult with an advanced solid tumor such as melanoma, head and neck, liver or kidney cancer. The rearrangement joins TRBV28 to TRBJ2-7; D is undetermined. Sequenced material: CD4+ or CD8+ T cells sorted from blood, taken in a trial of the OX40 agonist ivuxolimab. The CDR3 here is CASSFLVRYEQYF. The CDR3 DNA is TGTGCCAGCAGTTTTCTAGTGCGCTACGAGCAGTACTTC.